In this sample, the clone carrying this TCR beta chain turned up a few times. Its antigen is currently unknown. This record belongs to a study of vaccination effects on CD4 cells after COVID-19. Antigen-specific CD4+ T cells were expanded with viral peptide pools in the ViraFEST assay before sequencing. When around ten days of culture had elapsed, CD4+ T cells were isolated. Vaccinated recipients, who were negative for nucleocapsid antibodies, had no history of SARS-CoV-2 infection. Measured with immunoSEQ multiplex PCR; TCRdb has only the in-frame clones, and not every one. The table records some 25,000 clones, 60% to 85% of them present only once. The CDR3 spans 13 residues. V lost 2 bases and J lost 2, with 6 bases in between. From germline, CDR1 is SNHLY and CDR2 FYNNEI.

The TCR was taken from a human donor who received a COVID-19 vaccine. The genes are TRBV2 and TRBJ1-2; D possibly corresponds to TRBD1 (5 bases). Sequencing used CD4+ T cells from PBMCs cultured with HCoV-OC43 spike peptides, obtained before COVID-19 vaccination. Subset specified: HCoV-OC43 spike overlapping peptide pool stimulation. The CDR3 sequence is CASSEQGNYGYTF. In DNA form, the CDR3 reads TGTGCCAGCAGTGAACAGGGAAACTATGGCTACACCTTC.